This TCR beta chain was identified during a study of radiotherapy plus CTLA-4 blockade in lung cancer (dated by TCRdb to 2016 to 2018). Turning to the overall study: Objective responses were observed in about 17% of enrolled patients, and disease control was achieved in 31%. Study-wide conclusions, independent of this receptor: The strongest predictors of response, as reported, were early dynamic changes in blood T cell clones along with a rise in serum interferon-beta after radiation. After treatment with radiotherapy and ipilimumab, TCR clones that originated in tumors expanded in peripheral blood.

Focal radiation therapy combined with CTLA-4 blockade (ipilimumab) was tested in patients with chemo-refractory metastatic non-small-cell lung cancer. A note on this clone: Its antigen is unknown. Base qualities are not provided; no much larger clone lies one nucleotide away.

The library was built by means of the immunoSEQ multiplex PCR assay. What TCRdb holds here is the immuneACCESS table cut down to in-frame rearrangements. Part of the clones is not present; checked against another copy, under half of the missing clones reflect an unresolved V gene, and the others are unexplained. The sample table lists around 42,000 clones, more than 60% of them with a count of one. Approximately 17% of the sample is taken by the ten largest. There are 13 amino acids in the CDR3, from cysteine to phenylalanine inclusive. Of the read, only the CDR3 DNA is kept; its 39 bases are in frame from base 1. The germline V gene encodes CDR1 MNHEY and CDR2 SMNVEV (reference sequence). Between the V and J ends, shortened by 5 bases and 3 bases respectively, the junction contains 11 bases.

The TCR sequence derives from a human donor with non-small cell lung cancer who had a partial response to radiotherapy plus ipilimumab. This chain is built from TRBV27 and TRBJ2-7; the D gene cannot be resolved reliably. This specimen was peripheral blood, taken from a patient treated with radiotherapy plus ipilimumab. The CDR3 corresponds to CASSERRGYEQYF. The sequence in DNA is TGTGCCAGCAGTGAAAGAAGAGGCTACGAGCAGTACTTC.